This entry lists 9 T cell receptor beta chains sequenced from one sample in a study of PD-L1 blockade in urothelial cancer. Repertoires were generated with immunoSEQ multiplex PCR, while TCRdb's copy carries only in-frame clones and drops some. The sample has 50,000 to 55,000 clones; about 80% are singletons. Regarding time point: pretreatment peripheral blood. Specimen: PBMCs, collected around atezolizumab (anti-PD-L1) treatment. Receptors originate from a man in his forties or fifties with urothelial cancer.

The CDR3 spells CASSQDHRAGANVLTF. For the CDR3, the DNA is TGCGCCAGCAGCCAAGATCACAGGGCTGGGGCCAACGTCCTGACTTTC. This chain connects TRBV4-1 to TRBJ2-6; a possible D gene is TRBD1 (6 bases). Trimming took off 0 bases at V and 2 bases at J, with 8 bases between the two ends. The germline gives CDR1 MGHRA, CDR2 YSYEKL. The CDR3 covers 16 residues.

V usage is TRBV7-6 and J usage is TRBJ2-1; D is perhaps TRBD2 (6 bases). The germline gives CDR1 SGHVS, CDR2 FNYEAQ. V lost 4 bases and J 3 bases, leaving 10 bases between the germline ends. The CDR3 spans 14 residues. CDR3 DNA: TGTGCCAGCAGCTGGGCGGGACTCTACAATGAGCAGTTCTTC. Encoded protein: CASSWAGLYNEQFF.

The rearrangement uses TRBV5-1 and TRBJ1-2; 8 nucleotides agree with TRBD1. The trim removed 4 bases at V and 3 bases at J, leaving 14 bases unmatched. Looked up from germline, CDR1 is SGHRS and CDR2 is YFSETQ. This CDR3 region has 17 residues. The CDR3 sequence: CASSRGQVGRRDYGYTF. DNA of the CDR3: TGCGCCAGCAGCCGGGGACAGGTCGGTCGGAGGGACTATGGCTACACCTTC.

This chain links TRBV5-1 with TRBJ1-4, with 7 positions matching TRBD1. Losses at the gene ends were 4 bases for V and 0 bases for J; bases not matched to a gene: 3. This CDR3 is 15 amino acids long. Germline V gene lookup returns CDR1 SGHRS and CDR2 YFSETQ. CDR3 amino acids: CASSAGTATNEKLFF. CDR3 bases: TGCGCCAGCAGCGCCGGGACAGCAACTAATGAAAAACTGTTTTTT.

The table lists this clone with a count of one. The chain joins TRBV14 to TRBJ1-2, with 7 positions matching TRBD1. The CDR3 spans 16 residues. The V gene's germline CDR1 is SGHDN and CDR2 FVKESK. J gave up 6 bases and V 0 bases, and 10 bases lay outside the gene matches. The DNA for the CDR3 is TGTGCCAGCAGCCAAGATATCAGGACAGGCCAAAATGGCTACACCTTC. This gives the protein CASSQDIRTGQNGYTF.

This clone was seen just once. The chain is built from TRBV27 and TRBJ2-7; 9 bases are a match to TRBD2. V shed 7 bases and J 0 bases; nucleotides not matched to a gene: 4. This CDR3 region has 14 residues. The V gene's germline CDR1 is MNHEY and CDR2 SMNVEV (reference sequence). The CDR3 spells CASTPSGVSYEQYF. The DNA of the CDR3 is TGTGCCAGCACCCCTAGCGGGGTCTCCTACGAGCAGTACTTC.

This chain uses TRBV18 with TRBJ2-7; perhaps TRBD1 as D (8 bases). The CDR3 has 15 residues. V lost 2 bases to trimming and J lost 2 bases, with 13 bases between them. From germline, CDR1 is KGHSH and CDR2 LQKENI. CDR3 nucleotides: TGTGCCAGCTCACCATCGGGGGGACAGGCCTACGAGCAGTACTTC. Residues: CASSPSGGQAYEQYF.

Worth noting for this clone: Mismatch with germline at one junction end may stem from a read error. V usage is TRBV7-9 and J usage is TRBJ1-2; 7 positions match TRBD1. The CDR3 loop spans 12 amino acids. Germline V gene lookup returns CDR1 SEHNR and CDR2 FQNEAQ (reference sequence). The CDR3 here is CASTTGNYGYTF. In DNA, the CDR3 is TGTGCAAGCACGACAGGGAACTATGGCTACACCTTC.

The chain couples TRBV11-3 to TRBJ2-1; 7 bases map to TRBD2. Looked up from germline, CDR1 is SGHNT and CDR2 is YENEEA. V dropped 5 bases and J dropped 6; count of bases not matched to a gene: 7. The CDR3 has 14 amino acids. CDR3 residues: CASSARTSTNEQFF. In nucleotides, the CDR3 is TGTGCCAGCAGCGCAAGGACTAGTACCAATGAGCAGTTCTTC.